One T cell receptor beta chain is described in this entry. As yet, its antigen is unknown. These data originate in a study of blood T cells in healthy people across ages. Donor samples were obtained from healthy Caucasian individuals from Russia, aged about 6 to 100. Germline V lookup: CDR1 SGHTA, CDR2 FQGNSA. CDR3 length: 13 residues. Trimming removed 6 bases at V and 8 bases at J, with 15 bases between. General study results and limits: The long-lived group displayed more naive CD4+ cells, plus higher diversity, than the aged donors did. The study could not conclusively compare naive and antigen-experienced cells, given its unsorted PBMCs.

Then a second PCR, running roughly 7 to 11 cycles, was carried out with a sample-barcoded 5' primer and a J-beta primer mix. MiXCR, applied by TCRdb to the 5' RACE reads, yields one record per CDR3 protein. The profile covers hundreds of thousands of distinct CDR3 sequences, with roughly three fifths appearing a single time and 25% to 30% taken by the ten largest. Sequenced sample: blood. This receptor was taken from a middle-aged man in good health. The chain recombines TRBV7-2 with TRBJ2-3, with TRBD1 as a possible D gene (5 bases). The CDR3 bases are TGTGCCAGCAGTCCGAACGCCCAGGGTACGCAGTATTTT. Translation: CASSPNAQGTQYF.